This TCR beta chain was sequenced during a study of vaccination effects on CD4 cells after COVID-19. In the study overall: Participants were vaccinated with two doses of either the BNT162b2 or mRNA-1273 vaccine.

Using immunoSEQ multiplex PCR, the repertoire was profiled, and TCRdb retains in-frame clones only, with some absent. The sample lists roughly 24,000 clones, approximately 76% occurring once. This CDR3 has 14 residues. Trimming cost V 4 bases and J 5 bases; bases outside gene matches: 6. Germline V CDR1 and CDR2: SEHNR, FQNEAQ (reference sequence). Prior to sequencing, the ViraFEST assay stimulated PBMC with viral peptide pools, which expanded the antigen-specific CD4+ T cells. With approximately 10 days of culture completed, CD4+ T cells were isolated. From March to December 2020, the person had a SARS-CoV-2 infection that was confirmed by PCR. The researchers cultured 1.9 million or so PBMC per well with approximately 11 IU/ml IL-2 and roughly 10 ug/ml peptides. As concerns this clone: Its specificity is not known.

The J gene is TRBJ2-7, the V gene TRBV7-9; 9 bases are shared with TRBD1. This TCR derives from a human donor who had a prior SARS-CoV-2 infection. Source: CD4+ T cells from PBMCs cultured with SARS-CoV-2 spike peptides, taken before COVID-19 vaccination. CDR3 sequence: CASSSQTGGNEQYF. As DNA, the CDR3 is TGTGCCAGCAGCTCACAGACAGGGGGGAACGAGCAGTACTTC.